This T cell receptor (beta chain) was found in a study of T cell responses to AZD1222 COVID-19 vaccine. About the research overall: Combined were second doses at about 4 or about 12 weeks.

The CDR3 is made up of 13 amino acids. V shed 3 bases and J shed 8 bases, with 13 bases lying between them. Germline V gives CDR1 MGHDK, CDR2 SYGVNS. TCRdb's copy holds only in-frame clones and misses some; the assay was immunoSEQ multiplex PCR. The sample shows approximately 150,000 clones, around 90% of them seen only once. The TCR originated in an adult in good health. The material was peripheral blood, obtained on day 0 of AZD1222 vaccination. This chain uses TRBV25-1 with TRBJ1-2; no clear D. The CDR3 here is CASSDLPPRGYTF. The CDR3 nucleotides read TGTGCCAGCAGTGATTTACCCCCGAGAGGCTACACCTTC.